Presented here are 8 T cell receptor beta chains from one specimen sequenced in a study of regulatory T cells in long-lasting Graves disease. As to time point: newly diagnosed GD, antithyroid drugs for less than 3 months. The TCR library was made from RNA extracted from PBMCs. Library construction for TCR beta used iRepertoire HTBI primers and Arm-PCR of CDR3 regions. TCRdb reprocessed the multiplex PCR reads via MiXCR and lists one record per CDR3 protein. The sample gives fewer than 350,000 distinct CDR3 sequences, 15% to 20% of which show up once; about 38% is in the top ten. This specimen was peripheral blood mononuclear cells (PBMCs), taken at new diagnosis, from a patient treated with antithyroid drugs. These receptors all come from a female donor with Graves disease.

The CDR3, as DNA: TGTGCCAGCAGCTTACTAGCGGGAGAAAAAGATACGCAGTATTTT. It translates to CASSLLAGEKDTQYF. This chain uses TRBV4-2 with TRBJ2-3; 11 bases fit TRBD2. CDR3 size: 15 residues. From germline, CDR1 is LGHNA and CDR2 YNFKEQ. The J segment lost 5 bases and the V segment lost 5 bases, leaving 6 bases of the junction unmatched.

The V gene is TRBV28, the J gene TRBJ2-7; TRBD1 matches at 9 bases. Germline V gene data show CDR1 as MDHEN and CDR2 as SYDVKM. Trimming took 6 bases from V and 2 from J; bases not matched to a gene: 8. This CDR3 comprises 15 residues. For the CDR3, the DNA is TGTGCCAGCAGCCAAGACAGGGGGACACCCTACGAGCAGTACTTC. Its translation is CASSQDRGTPYEQYF.

This clonotype was detected many times. The J gene is TRBJ2-5, the V gene TRBV20-1; the D gene is possibly TRBD1 (5 bases). This CDR3 region has 16 residues. V lost 6 bases and J 2 bases, leaving 22 bases between the germline ends. The germline gives CDR1 DFQATT, CDR2 SNEGSKA (reference sequence). The CDR3 region has the DNA TGCAGTGCCTTGGGGCAGGGTCGTAATACTCAAGAGACCCAGTACTTC. This encodes CSALGQGRNTQETQYF.

This clonotype was recorded many times. V is TRBV12-3 or TRBV12-4 and J is TRBJ2-1; 9 bases fit TRBD2. The CDR3 extends over 15 amino acids. V shed 5 bases, J shed 9 bases, and the junction held 11 bases outside the gene matches. The CDR3 loop reads CASSPGLASGGEQFF. The CDR3 coding sequence is TGTGCCAGCAGTCCGGGACTAGCAAGTGGTGGTGAGCAGTTCTTC.

J is TRBJ2-1 and V is TRBV28; 7 nucleotides line up with TRBD2. With 6 bases clipped from V and 4 bases from J, the junction kept 6 bases outside the gene matches. CDR1 and CDR2 (germline): MDHEN, SYDVKM. The CDR3 runs 14 residues. CDR3 sequence: CASRLAGAYNEQFF. CDR3 DNA sequence: TGTGCCAGCAGGTTAGCGGGCGCTTACAATGAGCAGTTCTTC.

This clonotype was counted ten times or more. V and J are TRBV9 and TRBJ1-5; 9 positions match TRBD1. Losses at the gene ends were 3 bases for V and 5 bases for J; bases not matched to a gene: 9. This CDR3 contains 16 residues. Germline V gives CDR1 SGDLS, CDR2 YYNGEE. CDR3 DNA: TGTGCCAGCAGCGCGTCCGACAGGGGGATATATCAGCCCCAGCATTTT. This translates into CASSASDRGIYQPQHF.

At least ten counts were recorded for this clonotype. The genes are TRBV28 and TRBJ1-3; D is unresolved. The V and J ends lost 10 bases and 0 bases respectively, with 13 bases between them. Germline V gene lookup returns CDR1 MDHEN and CDR2 SYDVKM. The CDR3 sequence is 14 residues long. The CDR3 region is CATSWGDSGNTIYF. The CDR3 nucleotides read TGTGCCACATCTTGGGGTGACTCTGGAAACACCATATATTTT.

The chain joins TRBV7-2 to TRBJ2-7; 8 bases fit TRBD2. Trimming took 5 bases from V and 6 from J; bases not matched to a gene: 6. Per germline, CDR1 SGHTA and CDR2 FQGNSA. The CDR3 extends over 13 amino acids. CDR3 sequence (DNA): TGTGCCAGCAGCCGCCGGACTAGCAGCGAGCAGTACTTC. Protein product: CASSRRTSSEQYF.